The 21 T cell receptor beta chains presented below share a single source sample, sequenced in a study of CD8 T cells in ankylosing spondylitis. Using its own MiXCR run on the 5' RACE reads, TCRdb lists one record per CDR3 protein. The sample lists 200,000 or so distinct CDR3 sequences, roughly 18% seen once, with roughly 4.5% in the top ten. Sequenced sample: blood, either unsorted or a sorted T cell fraction (not recorded which). The receptors stem from a male donor under 30 with ankylosing spondylitis or in good health (not recorded which).

This clonotype was counted ten times or more. This rearrangement joins TRBV12-3 or TRBV12-4 to TRBJ1-2; no clear D. V was clipped by 4 bases and J by 3 bases, with 9 bases between them. The CDR3 sequence is 13 residues long. The CDR3: CASSSGLYYGYTF. Here the CDR3 DNA reads TGTGCCAGCAGTTCTGGACTTTACTATGGCTACACCTTC.

This clonotype was recorded at least ten times. V is TRBV11-2 and J is TRBJ2-1; 15 bases fit TRBD2. Germline CDR1 SGHAT, CDR2 FQNNGV. The V and J ends lost 5 bases and 4 bases, in that order; junction bases with no gene match: 9. The CDR3 runs 18 residues. The CDR3 loop reads CASSIRTSGRATYNEQFF. The CDR3 DNA reads as TGTGCCAGCAGCATAAGGACTAGCGGGAGGGCTACGTACAATGAGCAGTTCTTC.

This clonotype was seen many times. The rearrangement joins TRBV12-3 or TRBV12-4 to TRBJ2-7, with 9 bases fitting TRBD1. Unmatched junction bases numbered 6, after V lost 5 bases and J lost 1 base. The CDR3 is 15 residues long. The CDR3 coding sequence is TGTGCCAGCAGTATTACAGGGGGCCGGTCCTACGAGCAGTACTTC. This gives the protein CASSITGGRSYEQYF.

This clonotype was observed a few times. The chain recombines TRBV20-1 with TRBJ2-7, with 8 positions matching TRBD2. Germline V gene lookup returns CDR1 DFQATT and CDR2 SNEGSKA (reference sequence). Trimming at V came to 0 bases and at J to 7 bases, leaving 8 bases not matched to a gene. This CDR3 is 14 amino acids long. The CDR3 region has the DNA TGCAGTGCTAGAGAGGGGGGGACTAGTCGGGAGCAGTACTTC. Translating it yields CSAREGGTSREQYF.

Note on this clonotype: At one boundary the junction diverges from the germline segment, which might be a read error. The CDR3 loop reads CATSKREDSYNDQFF. CDR3 DNA sequence: TGTGCCACCAGTAAGCGGGAGGACTCCTACAATGATCAGTTCTTC. The V gene is TRBV24-1, the J gene TRBJ2-1, with 9 bases matching TRBD2. This CDR3 is 15 amino acids long. Per germline, CDR1 KGHDR and CDR2 SFDVKD.

Ten or more counts support this clonotype. This sequence joins TRBV29-1 and TRBJ2-3; 10 nucleotides agree with TRBD2. V trimming: 6 bases; J trimming: 6 bases; junction bases outside the gene matches: 9. Germline values: CDR1 SQVTM, CDR2 ANQGSEA. The CDR3 has 14 residues. This CDR3 is CSVDPSGSADTQYF. The DNA of the CDR3 is TGCAGCGTGGACCCTAGCGGGAGCGCGGATACGCAGTATTTT.

This clonotype was recorded at least ten times. This sequence joins TRBV12-3 or TRBV12-4 and TRBJ2-1; weak D call: TRBD1 (5 bases). The CDR3 extends over 14 amino acids. Trimming stripped 3 bases from V and 3 bases from J, with 9 bases between. The CDR3 DNA sequence: TGTGCCAGCAGTTTTAGGGGCGGCTACAATGAGCAGTTCTTC. Its protein is CASSFRGGYNEQFF.

This clonotype came up many times. The chain combines TRBV7-2 with TRBJ2-3, with D hard to call. Germline CDR1 reads SGHTA; CDR2 reads FQGNSA. The CDR3 is made up of 15 amino acids. Trimming cost V 2 bases and J 9 bases, with 18 bases left between them. The CDR3 DNA follows: TGTGCCAGCAGCTTATCCCACCTGTTCGTAGGGACGCAGTATTTT. This gives the protein CASSLSHLFVGTQYF.

The chain is built from TRBV24-1 and TRBJ2-1, with D maybe TRBD2 (6 bases). Germline V gene data show CDR1 as KGHDR and CDR2 as SFDVKD. The CDR3 contains 15 residues. Trimming pared 4 bases from V and 3 bases from J, leaving 12 bases between. CDR3 loop: CATSESGGNYNEQFF. The CDR3 bases are TGTGCCACCAGTGAATCTGGCGGGAACTACAATGAGCAGTTCTTC.

This clonotype occurred many times. The V gene is TRBV25-1, the J gene TRBJ2-1, with 10 bases aligning to TRBD2. V dropped 8 bases and J dropped 5; count of bases not matched to a gene: 6. This CDR3 has 14 residues. Germline V CDR1 and CDR2: MGHDK, SYGVNS. The CDR3 protein is CASSLAGGNNEQFF. Written as DNA, the CDR3 is TGTGCCAGCTCCTTAGCGGGAGGTAACAATGAGCAGTTCTTC.

This chain links TRBV12-3 or TRBV12-4 with TRBJ2-3; D is perhaps TRBD1 or TRBD2 (5 bases each). There are 13 residues in the CDR3. V lost 11 bases and J 4 bases, leaving 16 bases between the germline ends. The CDR3 DNA follows: TGTGCCGGGGCTAATACGGGGTCAGATACGCAGTATTTT. It translates to CAGANTGSDTQYF.

J is TRBJ1-5 and V is TRBV5-5, with D hard to call. V dropped 7 bases and J dropped 3 bases, with 11 bases sitting between them. The CDR3 spans 13 residues. Looked up from germline, CDR1 is SGHKS and CDR2 is YYEKEE (reference sequence). The chain's CDR3 is CASQALDNQPQHF. The CDR3 DNA reads as TGTGCCAGCCAGGCTCTTGACAATCAGCCCCAGCATTTT.

This clonotype appeared many times. V is TRBV12-3 or TRBV12-4 and J is TRBJ2-7; D possibly matches TRBD1 or TRBD2 (6 bases each). The V end was cut by 1 base, the J end by 6 bases, with 13 bases between. The CDR3 is 14 amino acids. The CDR3 here is CASSLGGGGSEQYV. DNA for the CDR3: TGTGCCAGCAGTTTAGGTGGAGGGGGAAGCGAGCAGTACGTC.

The chain carries TRBV20-1 and TRBJ2-5; 7 bases agree with TRBD2. Trimming took 6 bases from V and 2 from J; bases not matched to a gene: 12. The CDR3 spans 15 residues. Per the germline V gene, CDR1 is DFQATT and CDR2 is SNEGSKA (reference sequence). CDR3 sequence: CSADPGGLDQETQYF. DNA of the CDR3: TGCAGTGCCGATCCCGGGGGGTTAGATCAAGAGACCCAGTACTTC.

This clonotype was observed at least ten times. This sequence joins TRBV12-3 or TRBV12-4 and TRBJ1-1; 10 positions match TRBD1. The CDR3 loop spans 14 amino acids. Losses at the gene ends were 6 bases for V and 5 bases for J; bases not matched to a gene: 6. The CDR3 loop reads CASRSPGQGTEAFF. In nucleotides, the CDR3 is TGTGCCAGCAGGTCCCCGGGACAGGGGACTGAAGCTTTCTTT.

This clonotype occurred many times. The V and J genes are TRBV12-3 or TRBV12-4 and TRBJ2-3, with D hard to call. Trimming removed 7 bases from V and 5 bases from J, with 13 bases in between. This CDR3 has 13 amino acids. The CDR3 DNA reads TGTGCCAGCACTCAAAGGCGGCTAGATACGCAGTATTTT. It codes for CASTQRRLDTQYF.

This clonotype was counted at least ten times. The V gene is TRBV5-1, the J gene TRBJ2-3; 7 bases align to TRBD2. The CDR3 runs 16 residues. Germline V gene sequence: CDR1 SGHRS, CDR2 YFSETQ. V shed 3 bases and J 4 bases; nucleotides not matched to a gene: 11. This CDR3 is CASSSPGLGNSDTQYF. In DNA, the CDR3 is TGCGCCAGCAGCTCCCCCGGACTAGGAAATTCAGATACGCAGTATTTT.

This clonotype was counted many times. The chain recombines TRBV12-3 or TRBV12-4 with TRBJ2-4; a weak D match, TRBD1 (5 bases). Trimming took 4 bases from V and 5 from J, leaving 9 bases between them. The CDR3 consists of 13 residues. CDR3 residues: CASSSTTENIQYF. The CDR3 DNA is TGTGCCAGCAGTTCAACGACAGAAAACATTCAGTACTTC.

Ten or more counts support this clonotype. This chain uses TRBV7-9 with TRBJ1-1; D may be TRBD1 (6 bases). V lost 5 bases and J 4 bases, leaving 14 bases between the germline ends. The CDR3 contains 14 residues. Germline V gene lookup returns CDR1 SEHNR and CDR2 FQNEAQ (reference sequence). DNA of the CDR3: TGTGCCAGCAGCCGGGGGCAGGGGAGCACTGAAGCTTTCTTT. Translating gives CASSRGQGSTEAFF.

Many counts were recorded for this clonotype. V gene TRBV7-7 combines with J gene TRBJ2-3; no reliable D call. This CDR3 comprises 13 residues. Trimming pared 5 bases from V and 2 bases from J, leaving 8 bases between. Germline lookup yields CDR1 SSHAT and CDR2 FNYEAQ (reference sequence). In nucleotides, the CDR3 is TGTGCCAGCAGCGATGGGATCACAGATACGCAGTATTTT. It codes for CASSDGITDTQYF.

This chain uses TRBV29-1 with TRBJ2-1; D remains unclear. The germline gives CDR1 SQVTM, CDR2 ANQGSEA. V dropped 6 bases and J dropped 4 bases, with 16 bases sitting between them. The CDR3 runs to 14 residues. CDR3 in amino acids: CSVTDTENYNEQFF. Written as DNA, the CDR3 is TGCAGCGTCACTGACACGGAGAATTACAATGAGCAGTTCTTC.